This T cell receptor (beta chain) was profiled in a study of T cells in localized non-small cell lung cancer (dated by TCRdb to the early 2020s). In terms of the full investigation: T cell repertoires of hundreds of early-stage NSCLC patients were analyzed, with tumors being compared against uninvolved tumor-adjacent lungs. Of the NSCLC patients, about 130 were male and roughly 100 were female, and the mean age was approximately 66 years. The cohort consisted of 236 treatment-naive NSCLC patients whose localized lung tumors had been resected. Results and caveats for the whole study, not just this receptor: Higher blood T cell density associated with longer overall survival, while higher adjacent-lung clonality associated with shorter survival. Uninvolved tumor-adjacent lung showed the highest T cell clonality, higher than tumor, which suggests more focused antigenic responses in the uninvolved tumor-adjacent lung. Since the design was exploratory, TCR variables were selected using unadjusted p-values with no false-discovery rate correction. Multi-region tumor sequencing was not performed, so intratumor heterogeneity could not be excluded. A median of approximately 55 of the top 100 tumor clones were detected in paired uninvolved adjacent lung, and 25 to 35 of these tumor clones were also found among the top 100 clones of the paired uninvolved adjacent lung.

The immunoSEQ Assay was used to sequence TCR beta CDR3 regions from DNA. As for the original processing: To compute T cell density, TCR beta template counts were normalized to usable DNA, which was estimated by amplifying housekeeping genes. Using the preseqR package, richness was estimated by extrapolating to 120,000 templates for tissue samples and 400,000 templates for PBMC samples. Clonality was defined by subtracting Pielou's evenness from one. Differential abundance testing on productive amino-acid clonotypes, with a minimum total count of 5 and an alpha of 0.1, was used to identify tissue-enriched TCRs. The Jaccard Index and the Morisita Overlap Index were used to measure how much the repertoires overlapped between compartments. GLIPH grouped TCR beta CDR3s together with public tetramer-defined viral CDR3s, and a viral motif had to include at least three viral sequences and show V-gene enrichment. The immuneACCESS repertoire file appears here via TCRdb, limited to in-frame rearrangements. These files lack a portion of the clones; in checked studies, under half of the deficit traces to unresolved V genes, and the cause of the others is not known. The V and J calls and the clone size are those of that table, but D and trimming were determined from the DNA. This sample gives 35,000 or so clones in total; about nine tenths of them show up just once. The leading ten clones occupy around 4% of the sample.

For CDR1 and CDR2, the germline V gene (reference sequence) lists SGHNT and YYREEE. There are 13 amino acids in the CDR3, from cysteine to phenylalanine inclusive. The only DNA kept is the CDR3, 39 bases in frame from the first base. V ends up 4 bases short and J 5 bases short, with an unmatched junction base count of 5. At diagnosis, tumor, uninvolved tumor-adjacent lung and peripheral blood were collected and then preserved as a mix of FFPE and fresh-frozen material. Blood samples were analyzed as peripheral blood mononuclear cells for TCR repertoire profiling. Worth noting for this clone: Its antigen target is currently unknown. No much larger clonotype is one base removed from it; base qualities were not supplied.

This chain joins TRBV5-4 to TRBJ2-5, and 7 junctional nucleotides match TRBD2. The starting material was peripheral blood, obtained before any cancer treatment. The sequence derives from a man between 40 and 70 years old with stage I lung adenocarcinoma. DNA sequence: TGTGCCAGCAGCCCGAGAGCGGGGGAGACCCAGTACTTC. Its translation reads: CASSPRAGETQYF.